This TCR beta chain emerged from a study of blood T cell repertoires in COVID-19. Study information: Whether acute or convalescent, the COVID-19 samples came from the United States, Italy and Spain. Sample material is recorded as cDNA or gDNA derived from T cells, B-cell-depleted T cells, or PBMCs.

V was trimmed by 0 bases and J by 2 bases, leaving 6 bases between them. CDR3 length equals 13 residues. Per the germline V gene, CDR1 is SGDLS and CDR2 is YYNGEE. In the original processing: Amplified reference gene primers provided the basis for estimating nucleated cell counts. Clones were read by immunoSEQ multiplex PCR, and TCRdb kept only the in-frame ones, dropping some. Clonal size and the V and J genes are those of that table, whereas D and trimming came from the DNA. Among approximately 68,000 clones listed, about 88% were seen once. Material for sequencing was peripheral blood. The receptor comes from a man between 65 and 80 years old with active or convalescent COVID-19. The genes are TRBV9 and TRBJ2-7, with D possibly TRBD2 on 6 matching bases. The CDR3 DNA follows: TGTGCCAGCAGCGTAGGCGGGACCTACGAGCAGTACTTC. It codes for CASSVGGTYEQYF.